The clone carrying this TCR beta chain was picked up many times. Its target is unknown. The sample's time point: patch test 3, about 24 weeks after DPC sensitization. This sample's treatment: therapeutic diphenylcyclopropenone sensitization with weekly scalp DPC. These data originate in a study of human T cells and chemical hapten exposure. As for the study in general: Each patch test put 0.01% DPC on the upper back, and results were read at 6 days. From small differences in pooled library volume came most of the variation in per-sample TCR yields.

Study-level findings and limits: Patch test scores rose with PT1 expanded TCR counts, a positive correlation.

The study's library attached unique molecular identifiers to single cDNA molecules. TCRdb used MiXCR to reprocess the RACE reads, holding one entry per CDR3 protein. Of 25,000 to 35,000 distinct CDR3 sequences listed, about 5.6% are singletons. The clonotype comes from a man in his thirties or forties with alopecia areata. Some clones in this sample may be carry-over from other donors' samples. Sequenced here: whole blood, sampled in connection with sensitization to the hapten diphenylcyclopropenone (DPC).

This CDR3 reads CASSYSMGATNEKLFF. CDR3 nucleotide sequence: TGTGCCAGCAGTTACTCAATGGGGGCAACTAATGAAAAACTGTTTTTT. The chain recombines TRBV6-6 with TRBJ1-4, with D possibly being TRBD1 (5 bases). The CDR3 totals 16 residues. Looked up from germline, CDR1 is MNHNY and CDR2 is SVGAGI (reference sequence). Trimming pared 0 bases from V and 0 bases from J, leaving 8 bases between.